This paragraph reports one T cell receptor beta chain. Antigen: not known. Trimming shortened V by 8 bases and J by 2 bases, and 9 bases separated the two germline ends. This CDR3 contains 12 residues. The germline gives CDR1 KGHSH, CDR2 LQKENI. This entry comes from a study of identical twins. A template switching step contributed a universal primer site, while unique molecular identifiers were present in the cDNA. TCRdb called the 5' RACE reads again in MiXCR, with one record for every CDR3 protein. The sample lists roughly 290,000 distinct CDR3 sequences, 8% to 9% seen once, with about 2.1% in the top ten. The study's findings and limits: Out-of-frame alpha sequences common to twins were enriched for low generation probability. Findings came from cross-sectional statistics, without long-term follow-up of donors. Whereas memory repertoires showed no such difference, abundant cord blood beta clonotypes carried fewer insertions.

This sample was shared with a second study, whose subject was yellow fever vaccine responses in identical twins.

This sequence joins TRBV18 and TRBJ1-1; D uncertain. What was sequenced was memory (CD45RO+) T cells sorted from blood. This sequence originates from a woman aged 18 to 35 in good health. The CDR3: CASPSLNTEAFF. The CDR3 DNA follows: TGTGCCAGCCCTTCCTTAAACACTGAAGCTTTCTTT.